This is a list of T cell receptor beta chains from one sample in a study of blood T cell repertoires in COVID-19. The table came from immunoSEQ multiplex PCR; TCRdb's copy has only in-frame clones and leaves some out. The sample carries 200,000 or so clones, roughly 79% recorded once. The sample consisted of peripheral blood. The receptors were gathered from a man in his 60s with active or convalescent COVID-19. Both conserved end residues are part of each CDR3. The D gene is left open where the match is weak. Size is omitted from some rows. Given values are once, few, many or a class for expanded clones.

>TRBJ2-7|TRBD1|.|TRBV11-1
TGTGCCAGCAGCTTAGGACAGGGGTTATCCTACGAGCAGTACTTC
CASSLGQGLSYEQYF
>TRBJ1-5|.|.|TRBV30
TGTGCCTGGACACGAGGATACAATCAGCCCCAGCATTTT
CAWTRGYNQPQHF
>TRBJ1-6|.|many|TRBV5-8
TGTGCCAGCGCACCCCACTTTTCGGATTCACCCCTCCACTTT
CASAPHFSDSPLHF
>TRBJ1-1|.|few|TRBV19
TGTGCCAGTAGTATGGTGGTTAGTGAAGCTTTCTTT
CASSMVVSEAFF
>TRBJ1-3|.|.|TRBV19
TGTGCCAGTAGTATCGTAGAGGGAAACACCATATATTTT
CASSIVEGNTIYF
>TRBJ1-2|TRBD1|.|TRBV5-5
TGTGCCAGCAGCTTGTTGCAGGGGGCAGCTGGCTACACCTTC
CASSLLQGAAGYTF
>TRBJ2-7|TRBD2|.|TRBV27
TGTGCCAGCAGTTCGACTAGCGGGAGGGCCGGCGTGCAGTACTTC
CASSSTSGRAGVQYF
>TRBJ2-3|.|.|TRBV5-1
TGCGCCAGCAGCTTGGTCTGGGGGCAAAGCACAGATACGCAGTATTTT
CASSLVWGQSTDTQYF
>TRBJ2-3|.|.|TRBV29-1
TGCAGCGTTGCCCGGAGTTTGGTCGCAGATACGCAGTATTTT
CSVARSLVADTQYF
>TRBJ2-7|TRBD1|.|TRBV19
TGTGCCAGTAGTATGGGGACAGGGGGCGCGTTCGAGCAGTACTTC
CASSMGTGGAFEQYF
>TRBJ1-5|.|few|TRBV5-1
TGCGCCAGCAGCTTGACTGGGGCTAGCAATCAGCCCCAGCATTTT
CASSLTGASNQPQHF